These 26 T cell receptor beta chains were all obtained from the same sample, sequenced in a study of PD-1 blockade in classical Hodgkin lymphoma. Sequencing used immunoSEQ multiplex PCR; TCRdb keeps in-frame clones, though not all of them. The table has about 13,000 clones, about 93% seen once; the top ten hold more than 20%. Relapses following autologous stem cell transplantation were seen in all patients, with brentuximab vedotin exposure varying. The sample in question was peripheral blood mononuclear cells (PBMCs), obtained at baseline. The receptors stem from a human donor with classical Hodgkin lymphoma.

This chain joins TRBV5-6 and TRBJ1-4, with no clear D. The ends were cut back, 1 base at V and 7 bases at J, with 11 bases in the middle. CDR3 size: 14 residues. CDR1 and CDR2 (germline): SGHDT, YYEEEE. The CDR3 region has the DNA TGTGCCAGCAGCTTGCCTGGCTGGGGTGAAAAACTGTTTTTT. Translation: CASSLPGWGEKLFF. Filled out from reference TRBV5-6 and TRBJ1-4, the complete variable domain reads DAGVTQSPTHLIKTRGQQVTLRCSPKSGHDTVSWYQQALGQGPQFIFQYYEEEERQRGNFPDRFSGHQFPNYSSELNVNALLLGDSALYLCASSLPGWGEKLFFGSGTQLSVL.

V gene TRBV11-2 combines with J gene TRBJ2-3; D unclear. The CDR3 sequence is 14 residues long. Germline assignment: CDR1 SGHAT and CDR2 FQNNGV. V was pared by 5 bases and J by 3 bases, with 12 bases between. The CDR3 DNA reads TGTGCCAGCAGCGGTGGGGTGAGGACAGATACGCAGTATTTT. This gives the protein CASSGGVRTDTQYF. Filled out from reference TRBV11-2 and TRBJ2-3, the complete variable domain reads EAGVAQSPRYKIIEKRQSVAFWCNPISGHATLYWYQQILGQGPKLLIQFQNNGVVDDSQLPKDRFSAERLKGVDSTLKIQPAKLEDSAVYLCASSGGVRTDTQYFGPGTRLTVL.

V usage is TRBV5-1 and J usage is TRBJ1-2; TRBD1 aligns across 7 bases. The ends lost 1 base at V and 8 bases at J; junction bases unmatched: 11. The CDR3 is 15 amino acids. The germline V gene encodes CDR1 SGHRS and CDR2 YFSETQ. The DNA for the CDR3 is TGCGCCAGCAGCTTGTTGCAGGGGGGCTACCTAGGCTACACCTTC. This encodes CASSLLQGGYLGYTF.

The chain employs TRBV2 and TRBJ1-6; 8 bases agree with TRBD1. The V segment lost 4 bases and the J segment 9 bases; nucleotides outside the gene matches: 5. CDR3 size: 14 residues. Looked up from germline, CDR1 is SNHLY and CDR2 is FYNNEI. The CDR3 protein is CASSVTGEGSPLHF. The CDR3 DNA reads TGTGCCAGCAGTGTGACAGGGGAGGGTTCACCCCTCCACTTT.

The genes are TRBV5-1 and TRBJ2-3; 9 bases fit TRBD1. Germline V CDR1 and CDR2: SGHRS, YFSETQ. The CDR3 spans 19 residues. After removal of 2 bases from V and 0 bases from J, the junction contained 13 bases not matched to a gene. CDR3 residues: CASSLTGGFDFGSTDTQYF. The CDR3 DNA is TGCGCCAGCAGCTTAACAGGGGGCTTCGACTTCGGTAGCACAGATACGCAGTATTTT.

The rearrangement joins TRBV10-3 to TRBJ1-3; 9 bases align to TRBD1. CDR1 and CDR2 (germline): ENHRY, SYGVKD. This CDR3 region has 15 residues. J lost 3 bases, V lost 5 bases, and 5 bases had no gene match. CDR3 sequence (DNA): TGTGCCATCAGTTGGGGACAGGGAAGTGGAAACACCATATATTTT. Residues: CAISWGQGSGNTIYF.

This rearrangement joins TRBV19 to TRBJ2-6, with D unresolved. The CDR3 has 14 amino acids. Trimming took off 4 bases at V and 3 bases at J, with 7 bases between the two ends. Germline assignment: CDR1 LNHDA and CDR2 SQIVND (reference sequence). The CDR3 DNA reads TGTGCCAGTAGTAGTCAGATTGGGGCCAACGTCCTGACTTTC. Translated: CASSSQIGANVLTF.

The chain couples TRBV6-5 to TRBJ2-7; TRBD1 agrees at 8 bases. This CDR3 contains 16 residues. Germline V gives CDR1 MNHEY, CDR2 SVGAGI. J was trimmed by 4 bases and V by 6 bases; bases with no gene match: 14. The CDR3 loop reads CASRYGRGRGLYEQYF. The CDR3 DNA reads as TGTGCCAGCAGGTACGGTCGGGGCAGGGGGCTGTACGAGCAGTACTTC.

The chain uses TRBV7-9 and TRBJ2-4; D is possibly TRBD1 or TRBD2 (5 bases each). The germline V gene has CDR1 SEHNR and CDR2 FQNEAQ (reference sequence). The CDR3 runs 15 residues. The ends were cut back, 1 base at V and 8 bases at J, with 15 bases in the middle. CDR3 in amino acids: CASSLVGTPLDIQYF. DNA for the CDR3: TGTGCCAGCAGCTTAGTGGGGACCCCGCTCGACATTCAGTACTTC.

The CDR3 region is CSVTKVGNEQFF. CDR3 DNA sequence: TGCAGCGTTACTAAAGTAGGCAATGAGCAGTTCTTC. The chain links TRBV29-1 to TRBJ2-1; D is unclear. The CDR3 runs to 12 residues. The germline CDR1 and CDR2 sequences are SQVTM and ANQGSEA. Trimming shortened V by 5 bases and J by 6 bases, and 11 bases separated the two germline ends.

The rearrangement links TRBV7-9 to TRBJ1-1, with D uncertain. V was pared by 6 bases and J by 4 bases, with 21 bases between. Germline CDR1 and CDR2: SEHNR and FQNEAQ (reference sequence). The CDR3 is 16 amino acids. The CDR3 DNA is TGTGCCAGCAGTTCGACGAGGGATGCGTCGGGCACTGAAGCTTTCTTT. This codes for CASSSTRDASGTEAFF.

This rearrangement joins TRBV28 to TRBJ1-5, with 7 bases fitting TRBD1. This CDR3 spans 20 amino acids. Germline CDR1 is MDHEN and CDR2 is SYDVKM. V lost 6 bases to trimming and J lost 0 bases; unmatched junction nucleotides: 20. The CDR3 nucleotides are TGTGCCAGCAGATCGTTAGGGACAGTCCCTTGGGGATATAGCAATCAGCCCCAGCATTTT. This codes for CASRSLGTVPWGYSNQPQHF.

The CDR3 DNA is TGTGCCAGCTCTTCCAGGCTAACCTACGAGCAGTACTTC. As protein: CASSSRLTYEQYF. The rearrangement joins TRBV6-6 to TRBJ2-7; D is unclear. Germline-derived CDR1 and CDR2 are MNHNY and SVGAGI (reference sequence). V dropped 8 bases and J dropped 2 bases, with 13 bases sitting between them. The CDR3 sequence is 13 residues long.

V gene TRBV6-4 combines with J gene TRBJ2-3; 16 bases are shared with TRBD2. Germline CDR1 is MRHNA and CDR2 is SNTAGT. This CDR3 is 17 amino acids long. With V trimmed by 5 bases and J by 6 bases, 8 bases remained unmatched. CDR3 coding DNA: TGTGCCAGCAGTCAGTTGGGACTAGCGGGAGGGCCGGATACGCAGTATTTT. It encodes CASSQLGLAGGPDTQYF.

Here the CDR3 DNA reads TGTGCCATCAGTGAATTGGGGGGAAGAAACGAGCAGTACTTC. Protein sequence: CAISELGGRNEQYF. The rearrangement links TRBV10-3 to TRBJ2-7; a weak D match, TRBD2 (6 bases). CDR1 ENHRY and CDR2 SYGVKD come from the germline V gene. The CDR3 covers 14 residues. V lost 3 bases and J lost 5, with 14 bases in between.

The genes are TRBV4-1 and TRBJ2-7, with TRBD2 as a possible D gene (5 bases). V dropped 0 bases and J dropped 0 bases, with 9 bases sitting between them. The length of the CDR3 is 15 residues. The germline gives CDR1 MGHRA, CDR2 YSYEKL. This CDR3 is CASSQEQRNSYEQYF. CDR3 in DNA: TGCGCCAGCAGCCAAGAACAGCGGAACTCCTACGAGCAGTACTTC.

This rearrangement joins TRBV6-6 to TRBJ2-7; D is uncertain. Trimming shortened V by 5 bases and J by 6 bases, and 11 bases separated the two germline ends. The CDR3 loop spans 12 amino acids. The V gene's germline CDR1 is MNHNY and CDR2 SVGAGI (reference sequence). Written as DNA, the CDR3 is TGTGCCAGCAGTCCCGAAGACGTCGAGCAGTACTTC. It is translated as CASSPEDVEQYF.

This chain uses TRBV10-1 with TRBJ2-7; tentatively, D is TRBD2 (6 bases). The germline gives CDR1 WNHNN, CDR2 SYGVQD (reference sequence). The CDR3 contains 14 residues. V was pared by 3 bases and J by 3 bases, with 12 bases between. The CDR3 DNA is TGCGCCAGCAGTGAAATAGCGGAGAACTACGAGCAGTACTTC. Amino acids: CASSEIAENYEQYF.

CDR3 region: CASSQSTVGRNYGYTF. The CDR3 DNA reads as TGTGCCAGCAGCCAATCAACCGTGGGCAGAAACTATGGCTACACCTTC. The V call is TRBV16, the J call TRBJ1-2, with D hard to call. The V and J ends lost 0 bases and 2 bases respectively, with 13 bases between them. Germline-derived CDR1 and CDR2 are KGHSY and FQNENV. This CDR3 contains 16 residues.

V and J are TRBV19 and TRBJ2-1, with TRBD2 identical over 12 bases. CDR1 and CDR2 (germline): LNHDA, SQIVND (reference sequence). J lost 8 bases, V lost 1 base, and 6 bases had no gene match. The CDR3 loop spans 16 amino acids. CDR3 in DNA: TGTGCCAGTAGTATAGTGGCTAGCGGGAGGGTCGATGAGCAGTTCTTC. It yields the protein CASSIVASGRVDEQFF.

V gene TRBV6-4 combines with J gene TRBJ2-3; tentatively, D is TRBD1 (5 bases). This CDR3 has 14 residues. Germline assignment: CDR1 MRHNA and CDR2 SNTAGT. Trimming left V 3 bases short and J 2 bases short, with 9 bases between. The CDR3 loop reads CASSEAGPTDTQYF. CDR3 nucleotides: TGTGCCAGCAGTGAGGCAGGGCCCACAGATACGCAGTATTTT.

This sequence joins TRBV4-1 and TRBJ2-3, with a possible D match to TRBD2 (5 bases). Germline CDR1 is MGHRA and CDR2 is YSYEKL. Deletions cut 4 bases from V and 6 bases from J, with 14 bases between. This CDR3 is built from 14 residues. The CDR3: CASSLTILGDTQYF. The CDR3 bases are TGCGCCAGCAGCCTAACCATACTAGGGGATACGCAGTATTTT.

The rearrangement links TRBV2 to TRBJ2-1; the D call may be TRBD1 or TRBD2 (6 bases each). The CDR3 is made up of 13 amino acids. The germline CDR1 and CDR2 sequences are SNHLY and FYNNEI. Trimming removed 2 bases from V and 15 bases from J, with 17 bases in between. CDR3 sequence (DNA): TGTGCCAGCAGTGAAAGTGGGGGGCAGGGCCTGTTCTTC. Translated, it gives CASSESGGQGLFF.

This clone has just one count. J is TRBJ2-2 and V is TRBV11-2; 7 bases align to TRBD1. In germline, CDR1 is SGHAT, CDR2 FQNNGV. CDR3 length: 14 amino acids. The V and J ends lost 5 bases and 6 bases, in that order; junction bases with no gene match: 6. The DNA for the CDR3 is TGTGCCAGCAGCCGCCTACAGGGGCCCGGGGAGCTGTTTTTT. Residues: CASSRLQGPGELFF.

The chain combines TRBV9 with TRBJ2-2; D call uncertain. V gave up 1 base and J gave up 5 bases, with 3 bases separating them. Germline assignment: CDR1 SGDLS and CDR2 YYNGEE. The length of the CDR3 is 12 residues. The CDR3 region has the DNA TGTGCCAGCAGCGTATTTACCGGGGAGCTGTTTTTT. Encoded protein: CASSVFTGELFF. Supplemented by reference TRBV9 and TRBJ2-2, the full variable domain reads DSGVTQTPKHLITATGQRVTLRCSPRSGDLSVYWYQQSLDQGLQFLIQYYNGEERAKGNILERFSAQQFPDLHSELNLSSLELGDSALYFCASSVFTGELFFGEGSRLTVL.

The chain couples TRBV5-1 to TRBJ2-1; 10 nucleotides align to TRBD2. Germline V lookup: CDR1 SGHRS, CDR2 YFSETQ. The CDR3 length is 14 residues. V lost 0 bases and J lost 6; bases outside the gene matches: 0. CDR3 DNA: TGCGCCAGCAGCTTGGCTAGCGGGAGCAATGAGCAGTTCTTC. Amino acids: CASSLASGSNEQFF. The complete variable domain, with remaining parts taken from reference TRBV5-1 and TRBJ2-1, reads KAGVTQTPRYLIKTRGQQVTLSCSPISGHRSVSWYQQTPGQGLQFLFEYFSETQRNKGNFPGRFSGRQFSNSRSEMNVSTLELGDSALYLCASSLASGSNEQFFGPGTRLTVL.